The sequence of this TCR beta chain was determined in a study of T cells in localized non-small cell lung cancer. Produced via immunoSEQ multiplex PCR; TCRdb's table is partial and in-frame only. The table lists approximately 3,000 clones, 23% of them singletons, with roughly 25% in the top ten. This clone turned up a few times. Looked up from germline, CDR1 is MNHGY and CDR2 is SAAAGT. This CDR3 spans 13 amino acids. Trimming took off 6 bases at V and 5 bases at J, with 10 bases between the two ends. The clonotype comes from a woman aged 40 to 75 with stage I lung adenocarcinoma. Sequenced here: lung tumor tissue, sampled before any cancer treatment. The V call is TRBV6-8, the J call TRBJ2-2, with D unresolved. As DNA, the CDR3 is TGTGCCAGCAGCCACGGGTGGACCGGGGAGCTGTTTTTT. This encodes CASSHGWTGELFF.